The source of this T cell receptor (beta chain) is a study of cytomegalovirus exposure and HLA in healthy donors. This clone was picked up a small number of times. With 60 Vbeta and 13 Jbeta primers, the PCR was carried out. Some clones are missing from TCRdb's copy, which holds only in-frame ones; the method was immunoSEQ multiplex PCR. The sample has about 120,000 clones, about four fifths seen once. Germline-derived CDR1 and CDR2 are SGHRS and YFSETQ. This CDR3 comprises 13 residues. V lost 6 bases, J lost 0 bases, and 8 bases lay in between. This TCR came from a man aged 18-30 years in good health and CMV-seronegative. Sequences were obtained from PBMCs. V usage is TRBV5-1 and J usage is TRBJ2-3; a possible D gene is TRBD2 (6 bases). CDR3 loop: CASTGTSTDTQYF. CDR3 DNA: TGCGCCAGCACCGGGACTAGCACAGATACGCAGTATTTT.